The entry below describes one T cell receptor (beta chain). The antigen remains unidentified. This CDR3 comprises 12 residues. V was pared by 6 bases and J by 4 bases, with 12 bases between. Germline loops: CDR1 SQVTM, CDR2 ANQGSEA. This record comes from a study of vaccination effects on CD4 cells after COVID-19. Before any sequencing was done, the ViraFEST assay used viral peptide pools to expand antigen-specific CD4+ T cells. Culturing for roughly 10 days preceded CD4+ T cell isolation. Of the BNT162b2 and mRNA-1273 vaccines, participants received two doses of one or the other. Some 2 million PBMC were placed in each well, which was supplemented with approximately 9.7 IU/ml IL-2 and approximately 9.2 ug/ml peptides. Cultures received IL-2 medium that replaced half the medium on days 3 and 7. Study findings and constraints: Few convalescent patients were included, and no early post-infection timepoints were sampled. Clones that were induced by infection or by vaccine showed marked contraction late after vaccination.

Produced via immunoSEQ multiplex PCR; TCRdb's table is partial and in-frame only. The repertoire holds approximately 61,000 clones, roughly 72% seen once, with roughly 1.2% in the top ten. This sequence originates from a human donor who received a COVID-19 vaccine. The sample consisted of CD4+ T cells from PBMCs cultured with HCoV-229E spike peptides, taken after COVID-19 vaccination. V is TRBV29-1 and J is TRBJ2-5; D perhaps matches TRBD2 (5 bases). The CDR3 loop reads CSVGRTPETQYF. In DNA, the CDR3 is TGCAGCGTCGGCAGGACTCCAGAGACCCAGTACTTC.